These T cell receptor beta chains were read from a single sample in a study of OX40 agonist ivuxolimab in advanced cancers. The assay was immunoSEQ multiplex PCR, and TCRdb's table has in-frame clones only and misses some. The top ten hold around 19% of the sample, which has about 45,000 clones, just over 90% seen once. Material: CD4+ or CD8+ T cells sorted from blood, obtained in a trial of the OX40 agonist ivuxolimab. All receptors derive from an adult with an advanced solid tumor such as melanoma, head and neck, liver or kidney cancer. CDR3s include the opening cysteine and the closing phenylalanine or tryptophan. Fields, in order: CDR3 protein, CDR3 DNA, D gene, J gene, clone size, V gene. D genes are given only for firm matches. Some rows have no size entry. The others give once, few or many, or a class for an expanded clone.

CDR3aa: CASSSLGNTIYF; CDR3nt: TGTGCCAGCAGCTCTCTCGGAAACACCATATATTTT; d_gene: .; j_gene: TRBJ1-3; abundance: .; v_gene: TRBV7-6
CDR3aa: CASTGEANIIHEQYF; CDR3nt: TGTGCCAGCACCGGCGAGGCGAATATAATCCACGAGCAGTACTTC; d_gene: .; j_gene: TRBJ2-7; abundance: .; v_gene: TRBV2
CDR3aa: CASSMGRQNEKLFF; CDR3nt: TGTGCCAGCAGCATGGGTAGGCAGAATGAAAAACTGTTTTTT; d_gene: .; j_gene: TRBJ1-4; abundance: .; v_gene: TRBV9
CDR3aa: CASTPLATQETQYF; CDR3nt: TGTGCCAGCACCCCCCTAGCCACCCAAGAGACCCAGTACTTC; d_gene: .; j_gene: TRBJ2-5; abundance: once; v_gene: TRBV2
CDR3aa: CASSAQIYEQYF; CDR3nt: TGTGCCAGCAGTGCACAGATATACGAGCAGTACTTC; d_gene: .; j_gene: TRBJ2-7; abundance: .; v_gene: TRBV6-1
CDR3aa: CASSRPGTGAYEQYF; CDR3nt: TGTGCCAGCAGCCGACCCGGGACAGGGGCTTACGAGCAGTACTTC; d_gene: TRBD1; j_gene: TRBJ2-7; abundance: .; v_gene: TRBV11-2
CDR3aa: CASSLDVGLAGVPSSYEQYF; CDR3nt: TGTGCCAGCAGTTTAGACGTAGGACTAGCGGGGGTCCCGAGCTCCTACGAGCAGTACTTC; d_gene: TRBD2; j_gene: TRBJ2-7; abundance: once; v_gene: TRBV28
CDR3aa: CASSLGLEPFTQYF; CDR3nt: TGTGCCAGCAGCTTAGGACTAGAACCCTTTACGCAGTATTTT; d_gene: TRBD2; j_gene: TRBJ2-3; abundance: .; v_gene: TRBV5-4
CDR3aa: CSARQETQYF; CDR3nt: TGCAGTGCAAGGCAAGAGACCCAGTACTTC; d_gene: .; j_gene: TRBJ2-5; abundance: .; v_gene: TRBV20-1
CDR3aa: CASSALQNYGYTF; CDR3nt: TGTGCCAGCAGTGCCTTGCAGAACTATGGCTACACCTTC; d_gene: .; j_gene: TRBJ1-2; abundance: .; v_gene: TRBV27
CDR3aa: CASRGTNGQPQHF; CDR3nt: TGTGCCAGCAGGGGAACAAATGGTCAGCCCCAGCATTTT; d_gene: .; j_gene: TRBJ1-5; abundance: .; v_gene: TRBV6-5
CDR3aa: CASSLDSGTGETQYF; CDR3nt: TGTGCCAGCAGCTTGGATTCCGGGACGGGAGAGACCCAGTACTTC; d_gene: .; j_gene: TRBJ2-5; abundance: .; v_gene: TRBV5-6
CDR3aa: CASSYGGTSGGSGQYF; CDR3nt: TGTGCCAGCAGTTACGGGGGGACTAGCGGGGGCTCGGGCCAGTACTTC; d_gene: TRBD2; j_gene: TRBJ2-5; abundance: .; v_gene: TRBV6-5
CDR3aa: CASSPTGYTDTQYF; CDR3nt: TGTGCCAGCAGTCCGACAGGGTACACAGATACGCAGTATTTT; d_gene: TRBD1; j_gene: TRBJ2-3; abundance: .; v_gene: TRBV27
CDR3aa: CASLTTGSAETQYF; CDR3nt: TGTGCCAGCCTCACGACAGGTTCGGCGGAGACCCAGTACTTC; d_gene: .; j_gene: TRBJ2-5; abundance: .; v_gene: TRBV28
CDR3aa: CSVEDLGSTEETQYF; CDR3nt: TGCAGCGTTGAAGATCTTGGCTCAACAGAAGAGACCCAGTACTTC; d_gene: .; j_gene: TRBJ2-5; abundance: .; v_gene: TRBV29-1
CDR3aa: CASSVGAGASTDTQYF; CDR3nt: TGTGCCAGCAGCGTAGGGGCGGGGGCCAGCACAGATACGCAGTATTTT; d_gene: .; j_gene: TRBJ2-3; abundance: .; v_gene: TRBV9
CDR3aa: CASSPTSGGGSEQFF; CDR3nt: TGCGCCAGCAGCCCCACTAGCGGGGGGGGGAGTGAGCAGTTCTTC; d_gene: TRBD2; j_gene: TRBJ2-1; abundance: .; v_gene: TRBV4-1
CDR3aa: CASSPEGTLGEPQHF; CDR3nt: TGTGCCAGCTCACCCGAGGGGACACTTGGTGAGCCCCAGCATTTT; d_gene: .; j_gene: TRBJ1-5; abundance: .; v_gene: TRBV18
CDR3aa: CASSALTRPTYEQYF; CDR3nt: TGTGCCAGCAGCGCTTTGACTAGACCCACCTACGAGCAGTACTTC; d_gene: .; j_gene: TRBJ2-7; abundance: .; v_gene: TRBV7-9
CDR3aa: CASSGIAGETDTQYF; CDR3nt: TGTGCCAGCAGTGGGATAGCGGGAGAAACAGATACGCAGTATTTT; d_gene: TRBD2; j_gene: TRBJ2-3; abundance: .; v_gene: TRBV28
CDR3aa: CASSPRGRGYEQYF; CDR3nt: TGTGCCAGCAGCCCCAGGGGGCGCGGGTACGAGCAGTACTTC; d_gene: TRBD1; j_gene: TRBJ2-7; abundance: .; v_gene: TRBV7-9
CDR3aa: CASSPPSSGAWGEQFF; CDR3nt: TGTGCCAGCAGCCCCCCCTCTTCGGGAGCATGGGGTGAGCAGTTCTTC; d_gene: .; j_gene: TRBJ2-1; abundance: .; v_gene: TRBV9
CDR3aa: CASSPDMGLNTEAFF; CDR3nt: TGTGCCAGCTCACCAGATATGGGACTGAACACTGAAGCTTTCTTT; d_gene: .; j_gene: TRBJ1-1; abundance: .; v_gene: TRBV18
CDR3aa: CASSLPSYGQGLNTEAFF; CDR3nt: TGTGCCAGCAGCCTCCCGTCTTACGGACAGGGCCTTAACACTGAAGCTTTCTTT; d_gene: TRBD1; j_gene: TRBJ1-1; abundance: .; v_gene: TRBV28
CDR3aa: CAWNGGNEKLFF; CDR3nt: TGTGCCTGGAACGGGGGAAATGAAAAACTGTTTTTT; d_gene: .; j_gene: TRBJ1-4; abundance: .; v_gene: TRBV30
CDR3aa: CATSRNPGPGGFGYTF; CDR3nt: TGTGCCACCAGCAGAAATCCCGGGCCAGGGGGCTTTGGCTACACCTTC; d_gene: TRBD1; j_gene: TRBJ1-2; abundance: .; v_gene: TRBV15
CDR3aa: CASSLGGLGELFF; CDR3nt: TGTGCCAGCAGCTTAGGGGGGCTCGGGGAGCTGTTTTTT; d_gene: .; j_gene: TRBJ2-2; abundance: .; v_gene: TRBV7-6
CDR3aa: CASSQGDQPQHF; CDR3nt: TGTGCCAGCAGCCAAGGGGATCAGCCCCAGCATTTT; d_gene: .; j_gene: TRBJ1-5; abundance: few; v_gene: TRBV4-2
CDR3aa: CASSGLAGGYEQYF; CDR3nt: TGTGCCAGCAGTGGACTAGCGGGGGGTTACGAGCAGTACTTC; d_gene: TRBD2; j_gene: TRBJ2-7; abundance: .; v_gene: TRBV2
CDR3aa: CASSLEATPLGGWYEQYF; CDR3nt: TGCGCCAGCAGCTTGGAAGCGACCCCATTGGGGGGCTGGTACGAGCAGTACTTC; d_gene: .; j_gene: TRBJ2-7; abundance: .; v_gene: TRBV5-1
CDR3aa: CASSVDGGAGTEAFF; CDR3nt: TGTGCCAGCAGCGTAGATGGGGGGGCTGGCACTGAAGCTTTCTTT; d_gene: .; j_gene: TRBJ1-1; abundance: .; v_gene: TRBV9
CDR3aa: CASSDYLTVTYEQYF; CDR3nt: TGCGCCAGCAGCGATTATTTGACGGTGACCTACGAGCAGTACTTC; d_gene: .; j_gene: TRBJ2-7; abundance: once; v_gene: TRBV5-1
CDR3aa: CASSAGLAKSYEQYF; CDR3nt: TGTGCCAGCAGCGCGGGACTAGCGAAGTCCTACGAGCAGTACTTC; d_gene: TRBD2; j_gene: TRBJ2-7; abundance: .; v_gene: TRBV5-4
CDR3aa: CASSLQQGTYSNQPQHF; CDR3nt: TGTGCCAGCAGCTTGCAACAGGGAACCTATAGCAATCAGCCCCAGCATTTT; d_gene: .; j_gene: TRBJ1-5; abundance: .; v_gene: TRBV5-6
CDR3aa: CASSPTGNEQYF; CDR3nt: TGTGCCAGCAGTCCAACAGGGAACGAGCAGTACTTC; d_gene: .; j_gene: TRBJ2-7; abundance: .; v_gene: TRBV2
CDR3aa: CSVEDGGGGDEQYF; CDR3nt: TGCAGCGTTGAAGATGGTGGAGGGGGCGACGAGCAGTACTTC; d_gene: .; j_gene: TRBJ2-7; abundance: once; v_gene: TRBV29-1
CDR3aa: CASSYSVQEVTDTQYF; CDR3nt: TGTGCCAGCAGTTACTCGGTCCAGGAGGTCACAGATACGCAGTATTTT; d_gene: .; j_gene: TRBJ2-3; abundance: .; v_gene: TRBV6-6
CDR3aa: CASSLGIMGGYTF; CDR3nt: TGTGCCAGCAGCTTGGGCATCATGGGGGGCTACACCTTC; d_gene: .; j_gene: TRBJ1-2; abundance: .; v_gene: TRBV5-4
CDR3aa: CASSQDSVVVAGNTDTQYF; CDR3nt: TGCGCCAGCAGCCAAGATTCGGTTGTGGTAGCGGGCAACACAGATACGCAGTATTTT; d_gene: TRBD2; j_gene: TRBJ2-3; abundance: .; v_gene: TRBV4-1
CDR3aa: CSVVVYNEQFF; CDR3nt: TGCAGCGTTGTGGTTTACAATGAGCAGTTCTTC; d_gene: .; j_gene: TRBJ2-1; abundance: .; v_gene: TRBV29-1
CDR3aa: CAGDGNLSYEQYF; CDR3nt: TGTGCCGGTGACGGGAACCTCTCTTACGAGCAGTACTTC; d_gene: .; j_gene: TRBJ2-7; abundance: .; v_gene: TRBV7-9
CDR3aa: CASSLSFGTLYEQYF; CDR3nt: TGTGCCAGCAGTTTATCGTTTGGGACCCTCTACGAGCAGTACTTC; d_gene: .; j_gene: TRBJ2-7; abundance: .; v_gene: TRBV27
CDR3aa: CASSIGTGLSGANVLTF; CDR3nt: TGTGCCAGTAGTATAGGGACAGGGCTTTCTGGGGCCAACGTCCTGACTTTC; d_gene: TRBD1; j_gene: TRBJ2-6; abundance: .; v_gene: TRBV19
CDR3aa: CASSPGTVATNEKLFF; CDR3nt: TGTGCCAGCAGTCCCGGGACAGTTGCAACTAATGAAAAACTGTTTTTT; d_gene: TRBD1; j_gene: TRBJ1-4; abundance: .; v_gene: TRBV28
CDR3aa: CASSFRVAGGSETQYF; CDR3nt: TGTGCCAGCAGTTTCCGGGTAGCGGGGGGCTCAGAGACCCAGTACTTC; d_gene: TRBD2; j_gene: TRBJ2-5; abundance: .; v_gene: TRBV27
CDR3aa: CASSRRNTEAFF; CDR3nt: TGTGCCAGTAGTAGGCGGAACACTGAAGCTTTCTTT; d_gene: .; j_gene: TRBJ1-1; abundance: .; v_gene: TRBV19
CDR3aa: CASSPSGSTDTQYF; CDR3nt: TGTGCCAGCTCACCAAGCGGGAGCACAGATACGCAGTATTTT; d_gene: .; j_gene: TRBJ2-3; abundance: .; v_gene: TRBV18
CDR3aa: CASSPGTSLYEQYF; CDR3nt: TGCGCCAGCAGCCCCGGGACTAGTCTTTACGAGCAGTACTTC; d_gene: TRBD2; j_gene: TRBJ2-7; abundance: .; v_gene: TRBV5-1
CDR3aa: CASSLLGGTEAFF; CDR3nt: TGTGCCAGCAGTCTCCTCGGGGGCACTGAAGCTTTCTTT; d_gene: .; j_gene: TRBJ1-1; abundance: .; v_gene: TRBV27
CDR3aa: CASSPYRNVEQFF; CDR3nt: TGTGCCAGCAGCCCGTACAGGAATGTTGAGCAGTTCTTC; d_gene: .; j_gene: TRBJ2-1; abundance: .; v_gene: TRBV7-3
CDR3aa: CSTRHGAGEQYF; CDR3nt: TGCAGCACCCGCCACGGGGCCGGGGAGCAGTACTTC; d_gene: .; j_gene: TRBJ2-7; abundance: .; v_gene: TRBV29-1
CDR3aa: CASSSIDDGQGARGYTF; CDR3nt: TGTGCCAGCAGCTCAATAGACGACGGACAGGGGGCTCGGGGCTACACCTTC; d_gene: TRBD1; j_gene: TRBJ1-2; abundance: .; v_gene: TRBV7-9
CDR3aa: CASSSRAQGRNEQFF; CDR3nt: TGTGCCAGCAGCTCCCGGGCCCAAGGGAGGAATGAGCAGTTCTTC; d_gene: .; j_gene: TRBJ2-1; abundance: few; v_gene: TRBV5-4
CDR3aa: CASRPQLAASTDTQYF; CDR3nt: TGTGCCAGCAGACCCCAACTAGCGGCTAGCACAGATACGCAGTATTTT; d_gene: TRBD2; j_gene: TRBJ2-3; abundance: .; v_gene: TRBV7-9
CDR3aa: CASSPAMGNPNTGELFF; CDR3nt: TGTGCCAGCAGCCCTGCAATGGGCAATCCGAACACCGGGGAGCTGTTTTTT; d_gene: .; j_gene: TRBJ2-2; abundance: .; v_gene: TRBV7-9
CDR3aa: CASGPGQGDRDTQYF; CDR3nt: TGTGCCAGCGGTCCGGGACAGGGGGATAGAGATACGCAGTATTTT; d_gene: TRBD1; j_gene: TRBJ2-3; abundance: .; v_gene: TRBV5-6